These 7 T cell receptor beta chains came from one sample sequenced in a study of CD8 T cells in ankylosing spondylitis. A single record per CDR3 protein comes from TCRdb applying MiXCR to the 5' RACE reads. The sample holds 350,000 or so distinct CDR3 sequences, roughly 14% seen once. The source material was blood, either unsorted or a sorted T cell fraction (not recorded which). Source of these receptors: a male donor with ankylosing spondylitis or in good health (not recorded which).

This clonotype was detected many times. The rearrangement uses TRBV4-2 and TRBJ1-1; D remains unclear. CDR1 and CDR2 (germline): LGHNA, YNFKEQ. The CDR3 has 13 amino acids. Trimming stripped 1 base from V and 3 bases from J, with 6 bases between. The CDR3 sequence is CASSQGRDTEAFF. Written as DNA, the CDR3 is TGTGCCAGCAGCCAAGGGAGGGACACTGAAGCTTTCTTT.

The CDR3 DNA reads as TGTGCCAGCAGTATTTCCGACAGGTCTCTCTACGAGCAGTACTTC. As protein: CASSISDRSLYEQYF. This chain joins TRBV27 and TRBJ2-7; weak D call: TRBD1 (6 bases). With 5 bases removed from V and 3 bases from J, the gap between germline ends came to 17 bases. Germline CDR1 MNHEY, CDR2 SMNVEV (reference sequence). The CDR3 has 15 residues.

The sample holds a few counts of this clonotype. The J gene is TRBJ2-1, the V gene TRBV7-2; 11 positions agree with TRBD2. V was clipped by 7 bases and J by 5 bases; unmatched bases: 7. CDR1 is SGHTA and CDR2 is FQGNSA in the germline V gene. The CDR3 runs 15 residues. DNA for the CDR3: TGTGCCAGCACCCCATGGACTAGCGGGCACAATGAGCAGTTCTTC. Protein sequence: CASTPWTSGHNEQFF. Based on the CDR3 plus reference TRBV7-2 and TRBJ2-1, the full variable domain is GAGVSQSPSNKVTEKGKDVELRCDPISGHTALYWYRQSLGQGLEFLIYFQGNSAPDKSGLPSDRFSAERTGGSVSTLTIQRTQQEDSAVYLCASTPWTSGHNEQFFGPGTRLTVL.

The chain combines TRBV4-1 with TRBJ2-7; the match to TRBD2 covers 13 bases. Germline V lookup: CDR1 MGHRA, CDR2 YSYEKL. V trimming: 5 bases; J trimming: 2 bases; junction bases outside the gene matches: 6. This CDR3 has 16 amino acids. The CDR3 nucleotides read TGCGCCAGCAGCACGGGACTAGCGGGACACACCTACGAGCAGTACTTC. Protein product: CASSTGLAGHTYEQYF.

This clonotype was recorded a few times. CDR3 protein: CSARGRTNSPLHF. CDR3 nucleotides: TGCAGTGCTAGGGGACGTACTAATTCACCCCTCCACTTT. The genes are TRBV20-1 and TRBJ1-6; D is perhaps TRBD1 (5 bases). Trimming cost V 3 bases and J 6 bases, with 9 bases left between them. The length of the CDR3 is 13 residues. The germline gives CDR1 DFQATT, CDR2 SNEGSKA (reference sequence).

This CDR3 reads CASTSETELFF. CDR3 coding DNA: TGCGCCAGCACCTCGGAGACGGAGCTGTTTTTT. The chain carries TRBV5-1 and TRBJ2-2; no reliable D call. The CDR3 totals 11 residues. CDR1 is SGHRS, CDR2 YFSETQ, per germline. V gave up 6 bases and J gave up 10 bases, with 10 bases separating them.

This clonotype has more than one count but fewer than ten. The chain is built from TRBV14 and TRBJ2-3; D is unresolved. This CDR3 spans 13 amino acids. Germline lookup yields CDR1 SGHDN and CDR2 FVKESK. V was trimmed by 9 bases and J by 1 base, leaving 11 bases between them. CDR3 sequence: CASHRLGTDTQYF. CDR3 coding DNA: TGTGCCAGTCATAGATTGGGCACAGATACGCAGTATTTT.